The entry below describes one T cell receptor (beta chain). Germline V gene lookup returns CDR1 DFQATT and CDR2 SNEGSKA (reference sequence). CDR3 size: 14 residues. V lost 6 bases, J lost 15 bases, and 24 bases lay in between. This sample is part of a study of CD8 T cells in ankylosing spondylitis. TCRdb reprocessed the 5' RACE reads via MiXCR and lists one record per CDR3 protein. The sample lists about 150,000 distinct CDR3 sequences; over 9.5% were seen once. What was sequenced was blood, either unsorted or a sorted T cell fraction (not recorded which). The chain recombines TRBV20-1 with TRBJ2-6, with D perhaps matching TRBD1 or TRBD2 (5 bases each). The receptor was derived from a female donor with ankylosing spondylitis or in good health (not recorded which). CDR3 nucleotides: TGCAGTGCCCCAGGACGGACTGGGGCCCACGGCCTGACTTTC. Translating it yields CSAPGRTGAHGLTF.